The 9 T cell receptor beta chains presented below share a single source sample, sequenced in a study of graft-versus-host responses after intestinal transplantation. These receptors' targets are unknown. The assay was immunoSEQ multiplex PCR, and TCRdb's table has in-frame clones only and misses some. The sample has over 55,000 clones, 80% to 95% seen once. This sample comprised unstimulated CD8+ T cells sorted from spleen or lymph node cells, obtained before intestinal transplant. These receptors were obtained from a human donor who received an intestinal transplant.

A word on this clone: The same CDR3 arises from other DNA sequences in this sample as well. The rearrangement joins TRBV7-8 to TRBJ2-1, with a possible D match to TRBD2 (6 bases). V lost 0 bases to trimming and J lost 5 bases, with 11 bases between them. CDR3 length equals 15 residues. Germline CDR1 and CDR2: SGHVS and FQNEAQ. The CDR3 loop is CASSLAGTANNEQFF. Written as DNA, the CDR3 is TGTGCCAGCAGCTTAGCAGGGACTGCGAACAATGAGCAGTTCTTC.

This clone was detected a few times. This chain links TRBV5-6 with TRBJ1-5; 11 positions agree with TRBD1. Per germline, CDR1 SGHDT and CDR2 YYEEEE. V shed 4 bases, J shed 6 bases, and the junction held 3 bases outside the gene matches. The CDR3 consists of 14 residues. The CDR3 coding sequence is TGTGCCAGCAGCGTGGGACAGGGGGGTCAGCCCCAGCATTTT. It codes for CASSVGQGGQPQHF.

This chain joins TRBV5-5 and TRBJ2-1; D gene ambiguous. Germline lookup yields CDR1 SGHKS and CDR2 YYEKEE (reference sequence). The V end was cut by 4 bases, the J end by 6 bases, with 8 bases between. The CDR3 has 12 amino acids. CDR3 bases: TGTGCCAGCAGCGGCCTGCCCAATGAGCAGTTCTTC. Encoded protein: CASSGLPNEQFF.

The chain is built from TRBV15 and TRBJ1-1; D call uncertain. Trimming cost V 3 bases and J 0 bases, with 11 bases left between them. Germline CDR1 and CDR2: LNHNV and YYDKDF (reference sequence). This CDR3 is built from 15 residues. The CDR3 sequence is CATSRELTMNTEAFF. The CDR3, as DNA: TGTGCCACCAGCAGGGAGTTAACCATGAACACTGAAGCTTTCTTT.

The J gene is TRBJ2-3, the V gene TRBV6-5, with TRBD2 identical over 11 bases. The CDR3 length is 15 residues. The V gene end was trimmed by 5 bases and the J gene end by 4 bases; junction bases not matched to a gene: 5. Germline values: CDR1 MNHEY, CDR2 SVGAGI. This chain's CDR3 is CASSNSGGVADTQYF. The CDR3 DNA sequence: TGTGCCAGCAGTAATAGCGGGGGGGTTGCAGATACGCAGTATTTT.

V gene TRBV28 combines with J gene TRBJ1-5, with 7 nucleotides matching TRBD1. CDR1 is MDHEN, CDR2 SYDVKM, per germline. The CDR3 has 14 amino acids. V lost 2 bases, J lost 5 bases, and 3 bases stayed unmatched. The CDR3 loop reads CASSLGGTDQPQHF. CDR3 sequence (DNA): TGTGCCAGCAGTTTAGGAGGGACAGATCAGCCCCAGCATTTT.

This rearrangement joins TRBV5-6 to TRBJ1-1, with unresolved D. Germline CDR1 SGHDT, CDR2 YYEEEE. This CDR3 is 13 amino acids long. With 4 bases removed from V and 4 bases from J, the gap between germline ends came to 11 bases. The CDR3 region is CASSLAPTTEAFF. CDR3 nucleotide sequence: TGTGCCAGCAGCCTAGCCCCAACCACTGAAGCTTTCTTT.

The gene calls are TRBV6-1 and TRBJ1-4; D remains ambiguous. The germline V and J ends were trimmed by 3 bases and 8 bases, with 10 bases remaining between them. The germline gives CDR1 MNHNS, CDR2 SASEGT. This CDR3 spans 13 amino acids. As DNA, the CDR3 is TGTGCCAGCAGTGATTATGCGGGGGAAAAACTGTTTTTT. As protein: CASSDYAGEKLFF.

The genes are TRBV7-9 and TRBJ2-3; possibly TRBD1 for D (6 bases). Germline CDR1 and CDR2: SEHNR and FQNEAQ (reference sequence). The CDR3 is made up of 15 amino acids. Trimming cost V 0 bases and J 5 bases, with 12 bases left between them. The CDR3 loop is CASSLAGAPGDTQYF. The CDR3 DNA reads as TGTGCCAGCAGCTTAGCGGGGGCCCCGGGAGATACGCAGTATTTT.